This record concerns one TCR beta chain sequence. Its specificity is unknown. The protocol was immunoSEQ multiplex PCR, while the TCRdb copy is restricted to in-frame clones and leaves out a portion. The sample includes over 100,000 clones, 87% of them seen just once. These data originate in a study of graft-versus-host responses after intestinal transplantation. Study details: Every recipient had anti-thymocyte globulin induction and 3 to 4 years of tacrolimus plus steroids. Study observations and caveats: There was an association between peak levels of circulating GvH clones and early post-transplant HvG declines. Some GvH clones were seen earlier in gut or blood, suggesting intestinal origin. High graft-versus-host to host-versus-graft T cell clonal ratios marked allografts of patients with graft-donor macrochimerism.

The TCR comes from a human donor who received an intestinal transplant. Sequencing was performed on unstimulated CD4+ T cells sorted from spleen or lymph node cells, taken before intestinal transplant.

Here the CDR3 DNA reads TGTGCCAGTATAGCGGGAGGATCCTACAATGAGCAGTTCTTC. Its protein is CASIAGGSYNEQFF. J is TRBJ2-1 and V is TRBV19; 10 nucleotides align to TRBD2. The V and J ends lost 7 bases and 1 base, in that order; junction bases with no gene match: 1. This CDR3 comprises 14 residues. CDR1 LNHDA and CDR2 SQIVND come from the germline V gene (reference sequence).